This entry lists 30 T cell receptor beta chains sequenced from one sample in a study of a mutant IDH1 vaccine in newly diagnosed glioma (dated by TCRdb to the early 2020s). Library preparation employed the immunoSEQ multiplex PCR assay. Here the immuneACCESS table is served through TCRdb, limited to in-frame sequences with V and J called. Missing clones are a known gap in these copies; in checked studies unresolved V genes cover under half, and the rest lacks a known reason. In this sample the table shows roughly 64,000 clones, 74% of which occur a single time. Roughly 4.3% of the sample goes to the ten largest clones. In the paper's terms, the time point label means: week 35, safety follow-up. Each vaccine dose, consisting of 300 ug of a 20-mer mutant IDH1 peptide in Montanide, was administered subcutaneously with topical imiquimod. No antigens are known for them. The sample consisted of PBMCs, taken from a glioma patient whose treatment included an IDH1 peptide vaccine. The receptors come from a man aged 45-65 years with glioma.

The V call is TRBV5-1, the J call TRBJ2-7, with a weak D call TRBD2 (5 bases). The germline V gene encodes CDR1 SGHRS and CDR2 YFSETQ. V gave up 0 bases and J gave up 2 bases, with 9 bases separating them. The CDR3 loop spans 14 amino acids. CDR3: CASSLDPGAYEQYF. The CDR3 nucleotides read TGCGCCAGCAGCTTGGACCCCGGGGCCTACGAGCAGTACTTC.

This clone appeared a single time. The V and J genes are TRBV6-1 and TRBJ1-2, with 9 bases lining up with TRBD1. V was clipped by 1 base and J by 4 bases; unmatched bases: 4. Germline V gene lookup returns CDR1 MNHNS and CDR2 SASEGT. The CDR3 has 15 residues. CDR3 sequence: CASSEEGTGSYGYTF. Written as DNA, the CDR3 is TGTGCCAGCAGTGAAGAAGGGACAGGGTCCTATGGCTACACCTTC.

DNA of the CDR3: TGTGCCAGTAGTATTGGGGACAGAAGCTCCTACAATGAGCAGTTCTTC. Translated, it gives CASSIGDRSSYNEQFF. This chain joins TRBV19 and TRBJ2-1; 7 nucleotides align to TRBD1. J gave up 0 bases and V 3 bases, and 5 bases lay outside the gene matches. Germline V CDR1 and CDR2: LNHDA, SQIVND (reference sequence). The CDR3 spans 16 residues.

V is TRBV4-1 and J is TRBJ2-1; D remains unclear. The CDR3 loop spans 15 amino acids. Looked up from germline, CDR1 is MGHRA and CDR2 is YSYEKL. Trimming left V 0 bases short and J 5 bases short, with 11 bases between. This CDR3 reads CASSQDTRTNNEQFF. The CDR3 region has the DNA TGCGCCAGCAGCCAAGATACAAGGACCAACAATGAGCAGTTCTTC.

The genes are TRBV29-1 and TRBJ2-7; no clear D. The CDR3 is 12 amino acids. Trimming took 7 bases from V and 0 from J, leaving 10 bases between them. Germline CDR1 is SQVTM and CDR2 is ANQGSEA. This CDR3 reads CSGGRSSYEQYF. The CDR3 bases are TGCAGCGGGGGAAGGAGCTCCTACGAGCAGTACTTC.

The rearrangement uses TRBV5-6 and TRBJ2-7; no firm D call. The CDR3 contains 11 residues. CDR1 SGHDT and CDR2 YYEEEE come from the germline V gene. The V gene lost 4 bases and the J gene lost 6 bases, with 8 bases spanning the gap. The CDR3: CASSQASEQYF. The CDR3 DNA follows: TGTGCCAGCAGCCAGGCGTCCGAGCAGTACTTC.

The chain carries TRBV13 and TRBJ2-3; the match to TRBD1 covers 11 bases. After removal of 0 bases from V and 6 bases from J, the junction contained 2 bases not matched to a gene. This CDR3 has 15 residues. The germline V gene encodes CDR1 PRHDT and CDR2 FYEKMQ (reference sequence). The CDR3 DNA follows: TGTGCCAGCAGCTTAGGAGGGACAGGGGGGGATACGCAGTATTTT. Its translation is CASSLGGTGGDTQYF.

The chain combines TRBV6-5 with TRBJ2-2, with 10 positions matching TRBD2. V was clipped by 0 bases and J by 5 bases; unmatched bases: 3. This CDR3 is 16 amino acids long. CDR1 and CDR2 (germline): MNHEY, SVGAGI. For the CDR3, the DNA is TGTGCCAGCAGTTACTCTCCTAGCGGGGGAACCGGGGAGCTGTTTTTT. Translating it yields CASSYSPSGGTGELFF.

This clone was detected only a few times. The CDR3 reads CASTQDLLFLGGYTF. The CDR3 nucleotides are TGTGCCAGCACCCAGGACCTCCTCTTTTTAGGAGGCTACACCTTC. This sequence joins TRBV5-4 and TRBJ1-2; no clear D gene. Between the trimmed V and J ends, which lost 6 bases and 8 bases, there was a span of 23 bases. CDR3 length: 15 residues. Germline-derived CDR1 and CDR2 are SGHNT and YYREEE (reference sequence).

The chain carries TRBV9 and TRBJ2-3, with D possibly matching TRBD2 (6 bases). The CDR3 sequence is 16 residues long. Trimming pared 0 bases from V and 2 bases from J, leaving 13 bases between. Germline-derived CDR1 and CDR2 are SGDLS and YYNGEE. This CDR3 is CASSVDVGGITDTQYF. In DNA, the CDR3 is TGTGCCAGCAGCGTAGATGTGGGGGGAATCACAGATACGCAGTATTTT.

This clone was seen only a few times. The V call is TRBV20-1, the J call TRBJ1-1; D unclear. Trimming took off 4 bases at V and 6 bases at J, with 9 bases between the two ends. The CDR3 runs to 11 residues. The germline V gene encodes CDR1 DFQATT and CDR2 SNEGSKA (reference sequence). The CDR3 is CSAIDFPEAFF. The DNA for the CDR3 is TGCAGTGCTATCGATTTCCCTGAAGCTTTCTTT.

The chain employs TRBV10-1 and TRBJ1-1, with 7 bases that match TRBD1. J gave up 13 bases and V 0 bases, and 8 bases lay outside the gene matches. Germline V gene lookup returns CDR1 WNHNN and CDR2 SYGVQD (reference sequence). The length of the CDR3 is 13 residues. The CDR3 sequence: CASSESTGQAVFF. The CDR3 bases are TGCGCCAGCAGTGAGTCGACTGGACAGGCCGTTTTCTTT.

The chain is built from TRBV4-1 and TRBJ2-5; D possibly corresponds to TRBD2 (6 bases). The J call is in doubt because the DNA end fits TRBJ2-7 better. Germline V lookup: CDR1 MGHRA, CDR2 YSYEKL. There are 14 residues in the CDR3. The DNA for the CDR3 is TGCGCCAGCAGCCAATTTCGGGGGACGGACGAGCAGTACTTC. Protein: CASSQFRGTDEQYF.

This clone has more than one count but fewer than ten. The CDR3 nucleotides read TGTGCCAGCAGTGAGGAGGGCCTTAATTATGGCTACACCTTC. Translated: CASSEEGLNYGYTF. The chain uses TRBV2 and TRBJ1-2; D ambiguous. Germline V gene lookup returns CDR1 SNHLY and CDR2 FYNNEI. This CDR3 spans 14 amino acids. The V end was cut by 3 bases, the J end by 5 bases, with 13 bases between. The whole variable domain, remainder taken from reference TRBV2 and TRBJ1-2, is EPEVTQTPSHQVTQMGQEVILRCVPISNHLYFYWYRQILGQKVEFLVSFYNNEISEKSEIFDDQFSVERPDGSNFTLKIRSTKLEDSAMYFCASSEEGLNYGYTFGSGTRLTVV.

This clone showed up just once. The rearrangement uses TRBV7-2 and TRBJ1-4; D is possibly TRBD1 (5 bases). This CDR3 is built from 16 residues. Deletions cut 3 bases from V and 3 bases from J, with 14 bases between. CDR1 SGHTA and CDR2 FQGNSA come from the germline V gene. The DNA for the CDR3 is TGTGCCAGCAGCTTTAGGGGAGTTAGGGCTAATGAAAAACTGTTTTTT. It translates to CASSFRGVRANEKLFF. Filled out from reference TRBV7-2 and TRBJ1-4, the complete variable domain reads GAGVSQSPSNKVTEKGKDVELRCDPISGHTALYWYRQSLGQGLEFLIYFQGNSAPDKSGLPSDRFSAERTGGSVSTLTIQRTQQEDSAVYLCASSFRGVRANEKLFFGSGTQLSVL.

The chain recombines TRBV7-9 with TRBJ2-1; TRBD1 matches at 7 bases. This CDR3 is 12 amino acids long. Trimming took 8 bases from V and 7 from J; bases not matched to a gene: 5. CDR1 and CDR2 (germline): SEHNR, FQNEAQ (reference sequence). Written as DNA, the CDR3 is TGTGCCAGCGTCCCAGGGGGAAATGAGCAGTTCTTC. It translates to CASVPGGNEQFF. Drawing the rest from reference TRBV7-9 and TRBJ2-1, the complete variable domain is DTGVSQNPRHKITKRGQNVTFRCDPISEHNRLYWYRQTLGQGPEFLTYFQNEAQLEKSRLLSDRFSAERPKGSFSTLEIQRTEQGDSAMYLCASVPGGNEQFFGPGTRLTVL.

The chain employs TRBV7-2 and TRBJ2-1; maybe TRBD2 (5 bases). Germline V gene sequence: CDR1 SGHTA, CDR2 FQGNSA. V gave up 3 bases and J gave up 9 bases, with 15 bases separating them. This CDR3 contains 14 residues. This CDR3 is CASSFGILNSEQFF. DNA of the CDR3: TGTGCCAGCAGCTTCGGGATCCTTAATAGTGAGCAGTTCTTC.

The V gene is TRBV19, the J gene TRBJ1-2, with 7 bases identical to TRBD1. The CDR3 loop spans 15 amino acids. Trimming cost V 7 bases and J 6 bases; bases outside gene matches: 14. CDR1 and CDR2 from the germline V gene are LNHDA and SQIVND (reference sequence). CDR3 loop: CASTARGAIFNGYTF. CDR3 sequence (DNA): TGTGCCAGTACGGCCAGGGGGGCGATTTTCAATGGCTACACCTTC.

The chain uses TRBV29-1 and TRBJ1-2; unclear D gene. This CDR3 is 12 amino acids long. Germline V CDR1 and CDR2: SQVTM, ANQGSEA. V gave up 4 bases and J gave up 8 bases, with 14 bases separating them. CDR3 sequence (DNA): TGCAGCGTTGGGGAGGTTCGGGGAGGCTACACCTTC. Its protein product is CSVGEVRGGYTF. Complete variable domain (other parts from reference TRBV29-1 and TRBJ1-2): SAVISQKPSRDICQRGTSLTIQCQVDSQVTMMFWYRQQPGQSLTLIATANQGSEATYESGFVIDKFPISRPNLTFSTLTVSNMSPEDSSIYLCSVGEVRGGYTFGSGTRLTVV.

The CDR3 nucleotides read TGCGCCAGCGGCACAGGGAACACTAACACTGAAGCTTTCTTT. Its protein product is CASGTGNTNTEAFF. The chain joins TRBV5-1 to TRBJ1-1, with D perhaps TRBD1 (6 bases). The CDR3 length is 14 residues. Between the trimmed V and J ends, which lost 7 bases and 2 bases, there was a span of 15 bases. Germline V gene lookup returns CDR1 SGHRS and CDR2 YFSETQ.

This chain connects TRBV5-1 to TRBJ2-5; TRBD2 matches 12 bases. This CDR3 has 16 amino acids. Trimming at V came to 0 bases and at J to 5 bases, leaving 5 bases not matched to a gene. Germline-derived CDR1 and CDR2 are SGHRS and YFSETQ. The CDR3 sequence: CASSLGTSGAGETQYF. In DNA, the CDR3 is TGCGCCAGCAGCTTGGGGACTAGCGGGGCCGGGGAGACCCAGTACTTC.

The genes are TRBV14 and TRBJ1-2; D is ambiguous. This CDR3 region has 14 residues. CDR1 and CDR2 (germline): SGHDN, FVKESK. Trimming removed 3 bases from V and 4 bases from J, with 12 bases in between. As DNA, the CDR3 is TGTGCCAGCAGCCAGGGGATGAGACTCTATGGCTACACCTTC. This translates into CASSQGMRLYGYTF.

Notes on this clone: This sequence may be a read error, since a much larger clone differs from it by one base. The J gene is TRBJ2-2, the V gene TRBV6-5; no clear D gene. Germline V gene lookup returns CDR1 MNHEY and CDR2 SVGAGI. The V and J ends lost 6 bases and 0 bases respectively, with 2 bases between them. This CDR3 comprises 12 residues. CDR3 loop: CASSPNTGELFF. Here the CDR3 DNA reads TGTGCCAGCAGCCCGAACACCGGGGAGCTGTTTTTT.

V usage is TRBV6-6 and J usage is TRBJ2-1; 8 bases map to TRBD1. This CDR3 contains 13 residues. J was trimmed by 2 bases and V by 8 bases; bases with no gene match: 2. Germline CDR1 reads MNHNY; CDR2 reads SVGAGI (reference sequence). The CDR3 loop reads CASRQGPYNEQFF. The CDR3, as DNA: TGTGCCAGCCGACAGGGGCCCTACAATGAGCAGTTCTTC.

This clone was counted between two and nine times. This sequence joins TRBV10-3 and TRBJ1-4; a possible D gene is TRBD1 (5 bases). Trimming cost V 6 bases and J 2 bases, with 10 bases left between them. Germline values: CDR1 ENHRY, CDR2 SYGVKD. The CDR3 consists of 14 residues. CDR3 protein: CAIRGTETNEKLFF. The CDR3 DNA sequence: TGTGCCATCAGGGGGACCGAGACTAATGAAAAACTGTTTTTT.

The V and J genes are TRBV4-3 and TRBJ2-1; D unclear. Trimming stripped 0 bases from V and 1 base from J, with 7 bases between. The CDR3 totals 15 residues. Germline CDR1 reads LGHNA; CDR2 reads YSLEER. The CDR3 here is CASSQDRNSYNEQFF. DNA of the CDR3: TGCGCCAGCAGCCAAGACAGGAATTCCTACAATGAGCAGTTCTTC.

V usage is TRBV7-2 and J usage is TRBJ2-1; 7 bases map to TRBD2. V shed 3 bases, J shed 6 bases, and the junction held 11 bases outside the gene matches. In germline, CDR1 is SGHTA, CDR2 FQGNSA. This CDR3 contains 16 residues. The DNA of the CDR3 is TGTGCCAGCAGCTTGACCCGGGACCCGGGGGGCAATGAGCAGTTCTTC. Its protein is CASSLTRDPGGNEQFF. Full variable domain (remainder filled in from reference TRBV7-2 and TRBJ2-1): GAGVSQSPSNKVTEKGKDVELRCDPISGHTALYWYRQSLGQGLEFLIYFQGNSAPDKSGLPSDRFSAERTGGSVSTLTIQRTQQEDSAVYLCASSLTRDPGGNEQFFGPGTRLTVL.

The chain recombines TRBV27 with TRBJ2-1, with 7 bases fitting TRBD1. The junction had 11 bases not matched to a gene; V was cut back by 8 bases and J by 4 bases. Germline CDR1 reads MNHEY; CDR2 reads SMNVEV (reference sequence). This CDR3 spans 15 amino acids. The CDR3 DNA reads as TGTGCCAGCGGGCCCGGGACAGATCCTTACAATGAGCAGTTCTTC. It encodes CASGPGTDPYNEQFF.

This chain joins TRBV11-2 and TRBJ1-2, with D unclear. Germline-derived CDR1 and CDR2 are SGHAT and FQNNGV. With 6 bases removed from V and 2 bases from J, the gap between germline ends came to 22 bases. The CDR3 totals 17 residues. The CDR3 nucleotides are TGTGCCAGCAGTTCTAACGCGGGGTCAGGAGGGAACTATGGCTACACCTTC. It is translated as CASSSNAGSGGNYGYTF.

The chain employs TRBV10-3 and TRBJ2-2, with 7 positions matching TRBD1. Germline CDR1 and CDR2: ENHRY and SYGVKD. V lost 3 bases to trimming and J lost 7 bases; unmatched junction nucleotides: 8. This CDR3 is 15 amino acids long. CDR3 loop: CAISDIGGAIGELFF. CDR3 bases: TGTGCCATCAGTGACATAGGGGGCGCGATCGGGGAGCTGTTTTTT.